Following are 8 T cell receptor beta chains from one sample sequenced in a study of blood T cell repertoires in COVID-19. Method: immunoSEQ multiplex PCR; TCRdb's copy keeps in-frame clones and lacks some. The table lists fewer than 350,000 clones, around 90% of them singletons. Sequencing was performed on peripheral blood. All receptors derive from a woman aged 30 to 39 with COVID-19, enrolled during active disease.

About this clone itself: Germline is not matched at one junction end, which may reflect a read error. J is TRBJ2-7 and V is TRBV6-5, with TRBD1 identical over 11 bases. The CDR3 has 15 residues. Germline V gene sequence: CDR1 MNHEY, CDR2 SVGAGI. The CDR3 DNA reads as TGTGCCAGCAGTAACTCCGGGACAGGGGGTTACGAGCAGTACTTC. Its translation: CASSNSGTGGYEQYF.

CDR3 nucleotides: TGTGCCAGCAGTCTCGGACTAGCGGGGGAGACCCAGTACTTC. Residues: CASSLGLAGETQYF. The chain is built from TRBV2 and TRBJ2-5; 12 nucleotides match TRBD2. Germline lookup yields CDR1 SNHLY and CDR2 FYNNEI. Unmatched junction bases numbered 3, after V lost 5 bases and J lost 5 bases. This CDR3 contains 14 residues.

The rearrangement joins TRBV4-3 to TRBJ2-1; 8 nucleotides agree with TRBD1. This CDR3 comprises 14 residues. Trimming took 2 bases from V and 8 from J; bases not matched to a gene: 5. CDR1 is LGHNA and CDR2 is YSLEER in the germline V gene. Here the CDR3 reads CASSQNSGGYEQFF. The CDR3, as DNA: TGCGCCAGCAGCCAAAATTCAGGGGGCTATGAGCAGTTCTTC.

The chain is built from TRBV7-2 and TRBJ2-3; D gene uncertain. The germline V gene encodes CDR1 SGHTA and CDR2 FQGNSA. Trimming pared 5 bases from V and 8 bases from J, leaving 11 bases between. This CDR3 has 12 residues. CDR3 in DNA: TGTGCCAGCAGCCCCCTCCCGAGTACGCAGTATTTT. Translation gives CASSPLPSTQYF.

J is TRBJ1-2 and V is TRBV28; 8 bases are a match to TRBD1. Per the germline V gene, CDR1 is MDHEN and CDR2 is SYDVKM. The J segment lost 5 bases and the V segment lost 4 bases, leaving 6 bases of the junction unmatched. CDR3 length: 14 residues. CDR3 loop: CASSSPGGLYGYTF. CDR3 sequence (DNA): TGTGCCAGCAGTTCCCCAGGGGGCCTATATGGCTACACCTTC.

This clone was counted a single time. This chain joins TRBV10-3 and TRBJ2-1; TRBD2 matches 8 bases. Trimming removed 3 bases from V and 3 bases from J; junction bases left unmatched: 1. Germline V gene sequence: CDR1 ENHRY, CDR2 SYGVKD. The CDR3 is made up of 14 amino acids. In DNA form, the CDR3 reads TGTGCCATCAGTGACCGGGAGGGCTACAATGAGCAGTTCTTC. It specifies CAISDREGYNEQFF.

This clone was found once. The chain joins TRBV2 to TRBJ2-3; 7 bases are shared with TRBD2. V was clipped by 2 bases and J by 5 bases; unmatched bases: 7. The CDR3 runs 15 residues. Germline V gene data show CDR1 as SNHLY and CDR2 as FYNNEI. CDR3 DNA sequence: TGTGCCAGCAGTGAACTTGGGCTAGCGGAAGATACGCAGTATTTT. Protein product: CASSELGLAEDTQYF. Together with reference TRBV2 and TRBJ2-3, the CDR3 gives the full variable domain: EPEVTQTPSHQVTQMGQEVILRCVPISNHLYFYWYRQILGQKVEFLVSFYNNEISEKSEIFDDQFSVERPDGSNFTLKIRSTKLEDSAMYFCASSELGLAEDTQYFGPGTRLTVL.

The genes are TRBV2 and TRBJ2-7, with 12 bases identical to TRBD2. The V gene end was trimmed by 4 bases and the J gene end by 3 bases; junction bases not matched to a gene: 1. Germline V CDR1 and CDR2: SNHLY, FYNNEI. The CDR3 has 14 amino acids. In nucleotides, the CDR3 is TGTGCCAGCAGTGGACTAGCGGGAGTCTACGAGCAGTACTTC. Its protein is CASSGLAGVYEQYF.